The source of this TCR beta chain is a study of T-cell reconstitution after alpha-beta-depleted transplantation in children. Germline assignment: CDR1 LGHNA and CDR2 YNFKEQ. V was trimmed by 1 base and J by 9 bases, leaving 13 bases between them. The CDR3 is 13 residues long. Construction of the TCRbeta library involved unique molecular identifiers. TCRdb itself ran the PCR reads through MiXCR, one entry per CDR3 protein. Of hundreds of thousands of distinct CDR3 sequences in the sample, around 19% were seen once. The sequence came from a human donor who donated a stem cell graft to a child with acute lymphoblastic leukemia. The specimen was PBMCs from the stem cell graft donor, collected from the stem cell graft. The genes are TRBV4-2 and TRBJ2-7; tentative D call: TRBD1 (5 bases). In nucleotides, the CDR3 is TGTGCCAGCAGCCAAGTACGGTCTGGGGCGCAGTACTTC. Its translation: CASSQVRSGAQYF.